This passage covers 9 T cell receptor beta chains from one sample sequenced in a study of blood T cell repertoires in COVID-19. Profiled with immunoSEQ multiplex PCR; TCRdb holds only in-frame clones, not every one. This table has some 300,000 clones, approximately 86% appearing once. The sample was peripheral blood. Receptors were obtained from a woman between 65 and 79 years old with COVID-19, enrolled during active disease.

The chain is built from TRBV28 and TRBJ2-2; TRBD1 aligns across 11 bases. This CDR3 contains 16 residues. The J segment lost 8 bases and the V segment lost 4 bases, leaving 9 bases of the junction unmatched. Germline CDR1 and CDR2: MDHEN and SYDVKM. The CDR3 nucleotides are TGTGCCAGCAGTTCGCCGAGGACAGGGGGCACGGGGGAGCTGTTTTTT. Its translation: CASSSPRTGGTGELFF.

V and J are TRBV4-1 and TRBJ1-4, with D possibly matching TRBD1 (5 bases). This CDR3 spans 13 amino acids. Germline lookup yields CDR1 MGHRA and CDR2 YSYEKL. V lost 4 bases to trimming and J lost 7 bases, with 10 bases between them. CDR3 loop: CASSLPGGEKLFF. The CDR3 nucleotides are TGCGCCAGCAGCCTCCCCGGGGGTGAAAAACTGTTTTTT.

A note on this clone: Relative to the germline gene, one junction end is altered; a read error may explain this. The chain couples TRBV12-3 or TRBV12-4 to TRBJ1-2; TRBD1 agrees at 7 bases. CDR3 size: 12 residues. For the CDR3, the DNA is TGTGCCAGCAGTTTAGCAGTGGACAGGTCTTTCTTC. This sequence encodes CASSLAVDRSFF.

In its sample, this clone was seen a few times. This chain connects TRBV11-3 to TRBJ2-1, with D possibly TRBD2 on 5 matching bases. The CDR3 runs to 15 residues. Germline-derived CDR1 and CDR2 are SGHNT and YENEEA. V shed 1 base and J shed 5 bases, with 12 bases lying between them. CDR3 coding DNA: TGTGCCAGCAGCTTAGGGCGGGCGGAGAACAATGAGCAGTTCTTC. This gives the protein CASSLGRAENNEQFF.

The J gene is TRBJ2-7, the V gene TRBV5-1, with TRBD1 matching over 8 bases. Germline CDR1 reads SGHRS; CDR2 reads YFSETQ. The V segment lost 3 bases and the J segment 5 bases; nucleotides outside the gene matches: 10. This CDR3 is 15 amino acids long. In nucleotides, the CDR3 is TGCGCCAGCAGCTCCGGACAGGGAAGTCTGGACGAGCAGTACTTC. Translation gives CASSSGQGSLDEQYF.

The CDR3 is CASSWDRVTEAFF. DNA of the CDR3: TGTGCCAGCAGTTGGGACAGGGTAACTGAAGCTTTCTTT. This chain joins TRBV6-2 or TRBV6-3 and TRBJ1-1; 9 nucleotides line up with TRBD1. The length of the CDR3 is 13 residues. Germline V gives CDR1 MNHEY, CDR2 SVGEGT. Germline trimming cut 4 bases from V and 5 bases from J; bases unmatched to any gene: 2.

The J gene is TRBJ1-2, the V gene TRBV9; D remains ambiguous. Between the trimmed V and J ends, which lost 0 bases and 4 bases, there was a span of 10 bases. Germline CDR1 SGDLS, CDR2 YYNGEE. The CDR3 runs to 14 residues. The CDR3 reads CASSVEAGAYGYTF. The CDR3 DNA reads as TGTGCCAGCAGCGTAGAGGCAGGCGCCTATGGCTACACCTTC.

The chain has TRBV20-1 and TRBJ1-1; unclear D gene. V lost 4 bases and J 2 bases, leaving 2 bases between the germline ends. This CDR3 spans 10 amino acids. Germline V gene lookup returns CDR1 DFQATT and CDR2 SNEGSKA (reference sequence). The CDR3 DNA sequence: TGCAGTGCTATAAACACTGAAGCTTTCTTT. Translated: CSAINTEAFF.

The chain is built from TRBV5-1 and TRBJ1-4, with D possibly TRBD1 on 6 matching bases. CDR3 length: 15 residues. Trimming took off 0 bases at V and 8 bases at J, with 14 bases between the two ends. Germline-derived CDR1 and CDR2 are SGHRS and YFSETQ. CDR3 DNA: TGCGCCAGCAGCTTGGCCGAACAGGGAACCGAAAAACTGTTTTTT. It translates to CASSLAEQGTEKLFF.